This T cell receptor (beta chain) originates from a study of blood T cell repertoires in COVID-19. Study as a whole: Material from acute and convalescent COVID-19 was sourced from the United States, Italy and Spain.

Sequencing used immunoSEQ multiplex PCR; TCRdb keeps in-frame clones, though not all of them. The table includes roughly 230,000 clones, 75% to 85% detected once. Sequences were obtained from peripheral blood. The receptor comes from a human donor in a cohort sampled during active COVID-19.

The CDR3 is CASSPRGLAGDFNEQFF. Here the CDR3 DNA reads TGTGCCAGCAGCCCCAGGGGACTAGCGGGAGACTTCAATGAGCAGTTCTTC. This chain uses TRBV4-2 with TRBJ2-1; 14 bases agree with TRBD2. CDR3 length: 17 residues. Germline V CDR1 and CDR2: LGHNA, YNFKEQ. J lost 6 bases, V lost 4 bases, and 8 bases had no gene match.